The rows below give T cell receptor beta chains drawn from one sample of a study of high-grade serous ovarian cancer treatment subgroups. TCRdb's table, derived via immunoSEQ multiplex PCR, lists solely in-frame clones and lacks some. This sample has several thousand clones, with less than 85% found just once. The sequencing sample was made of tumor tissue. Every receptor here comes from a human donor with high-grade serous ovarian cancer. The CDR3 runs from the conserved cysteine through the conserved F or W. A D gene is named only where the DNA matches it firmly. Size values are once, few and many counts, or a class for expanded clones, and some rows have none.

CDR3 length	clone size	D gene	J gene	V gene	CDR3 protein	CDR3 DNA
13	NA	NA	TRBJ2-1	TRBV7-2	CASSVSYLNEQFF	TGTGCCAGCAGCGTCTCCTACCTCAATGAGCAGTTCTTC
15	NA	NA	TRBJ2-3	TRBV4-2	CASSQDRTVSDTQYF	TGTGCCAGCAGCCAAGATCGGACCGTTTCAGATACGCAGTATTTT
13	NA	TRBD2	TRBJ2-7	TRBV30	CAWSVAGRREQYF	TGTGCCTGGAGTGTTGCCGGGAGGAGAGAGCAGTACTTC
14	NA	NA	TRBJ1-4	TRBV27	CASSFLRAGEKLFF	TGTGCCAGCAGTTTTTTACGGGCCGGGGAAAAACTGTTTTTT
15	NA	NA	TRBJ1-4	TRBV5-8	CASSLGTADNEKLFF	TGTGCCAGCAGCTTGGGAACCGCCGATAATGAAAAACTGTTTTTT
13	NA	TRBD1	TRBJ1-1	TRBV11-2	CASTNRGNTEAFF	TGTGCCAGCACCAACAGGGGGAACACTGAAGCTTTCTTT
14	NA	TRBD1	TRBJ2-7	TRBV5-5	CASGLRDSAYEQYF	TGTGCCAGCGGCCTCCGGGACAGTGCCTACGAGCAGTACTTC
12	NA	NA	TRBJ2-7	TRBV10-3	CAISEASYEQYF	TGTGCCATCAGTGAAGCCTCCTACGAGCAGTACTTC
15	few	NA	TRBJ2-7	TRBV7-2	CASSLAPGQFYEQYF	TGTGCCAGCAGCTTAGCACCAGGGCAGTTCTACGAGCAGTACTTC
17	NA	TRBD2	TRBJ2-1	TRBV30	CAWSGGSGGSAYNEQFF	TGTGCCTGGAGTGGCGGTAGCGGGGGGTCCGCCTACAATGAGCAGTTCTTC
12	NA	NA	TRBJ2-7	TRBV6-6	CASSSGLYEQYF	TGTGCCAGCAGTTCGGGACTTTACGAGCAGTACTTC
11	few	NA	TRBJ1-1	TRBV5-6	CASTSRTEAFF	TGTGCCAGCACCTCGCGCACTGAAGCTTTCTTT
12	NA	NA	TRBJ1-5	TRBV19	CASRSSNQPQHF	TGTGCCAGTAGAAGTAGCAATCAGCCCCAGCATTTT
16	NA	NA	TRBJ1-6	TRBV4-3	CASSRQGSGNNSPLHF	TGCGCCAGCAGCCGTCAGGGGAGCGGAAATAATTCACCCCTCCACTTT